The rows below give T cell receptor beta chains drawn from one sample of a study of cytomegalovirus exposure and HLA in healthy donors. Method: immunoSEQ multiplex PCR; TCRdb's copy keeps in-frame clones and lacks some. This table holds around 98,000 clones, roughly 76% found once. Sequencing input: PBMCs. The receptor source for this set is a female donor in good health and CMV-seronegative. CDR3s include the opening cysteine and the closing phenylalanine or tryptophan. The order of the fields is clone size, J gene, D gene, V gene, CDR3 protein, CDR3 DNA. A D gene is named only where the DNA matches it firmly. For some rows the clone size is stated as once, few or many, or as a class when expanded; others skip it.

- | TRBJ1-1 | TRBD1 | TRBV29-1 | CSVGTGRNTEAFF | TGCAGCGTGGGGACAGGGCGGAACACTGAAGCTTTCTTT
- | TRBJ2-2 | TRBD2 | TRBV7-9 | CASSPPAGVTGELFF | TGTGCCAGCAGCCCTCCAGCGGGGGTTACCGGGGAGCTGTTTTTT
- | TRBJ1-5 | - | TRBV5-1 | CASSLDRQVSNQPQHF | TGCGCCAGCAGCTTGGACCGACAGGTGAGCAATCAGCCCCAGCATTTT
once | TRBJ1-1 | - | TRBV7-9 | CASSLTTGSFEAFF | TGTGCCAGCAGCTTAACCACAGGGTCCTTTGAAGCTTTCTTT
- | TRBJ1-4 | - | TRBV9 | CASSVDPGGEKLFF | TGTGCCAGCAGCGTAGATCCGGGGGGTGAAAAACTGTTTTTT
- | TRBJ2-1 | TRBD2 | TRBV27 | CASSSSGFGNEQFF | TGTGCCAGCAGTTCTAGCGGGTTCGGCAATGAGCAGTTCTTC
few | TRBJ2-2 | TRBD2 | TRBV5-1 | CASSLLAGDFTGELFF | TGCGCCAGCAGCCTTCTAGCGGGAGACTTCACCGGGGAGCTGTTTTTT
- | TRBJ2-1 | - | TRBV4-1 | CASSQDRGSLEFF | TGCGCCAGCAGCCAAGATAGAGGCAGCTTGGAGTTCTTC
- | TRBJ2-7 | TRBD1 | TRBV9 | CASSVEGAGLYEQYF | TGTGCCAGCAGCGTAGAGGGGGCCGGCCTGTACGAGCAGTACTTC
- | TRBJ1-2 | - | TRBV6-1 | CASSEAGVEGYTF | TGTGCCAGCAGTGAGGCAGGGGTTGAGGGCTACACCTTC
- | TRBJ2-3 | TRBD2 | TRBV9 | CASSVLSSGGLDTQYF | TGTGCCAGCAGCGTATTAAGTAGCGGGGGGTTAGATACGCAGTATTTT
- | TRBJ2-2 | - | TRBV11-3 | CASSPGVGNTGELFF | TGTGCCAGCAGCCCAGGGGTGGGGAACACCGGGGAGCTGTTTTTT
- | TRBJ2-1 | - | TRBV27 | CASSFLREKNEQFF | TGTGCCAGCAGTTTTTTGCGGGAAAAAAATGAGCAGTTCTTC
- | TRBJ1-1 | TRBD1 | TRBV11-3 | CASSWDRGRGTEAFF | TGTGCCAGCAGCTGGGACAGGGGGCGCGGGACTGAAGCTTTCTTT
- | TRBJ2-2 | TRBD2 | TRBV7-9 | CASSLRETTGELFF | TGTGCCAGCAGCTTGCGGGAGACTACCGGGGAGCTGTTTTTT
few | TRBJ1-2 | TRBD1 | TRBV6-1 | CASRTIQGADGYTF | TGTGCCAGCAGGACGATACAGGGGGCGGATGGCTACACCTTC
- | TRBJ2-1 | - | TRBV29-1 | CSGTQVSYNEQFF | TGCAGCGGAACTCAGGTCTCCTACAATGAGCAGTTCTTC
- | TRBJ2-3 | TRBD2 | TRBV5-4 | CASSLKREVGTDTQYF | TGTGCCAGCAGCTTGAAGCGGGAGGTCGGCACAGATACGCAGTATTTT
once | TRBJ1-1 | - | TRBV28 | CASSPDTEAFF | TGTGCCAGCAGTCCAGACACTGAAGCTTTCTTT
- | TRBJ1-2 | - | TRBV6-6 | CASSYEGRGGYTF | TGTGCCAGCAGTTACGAGGGGAGGGGTGGCTACACCTTC
few | TRBJ1-6 | TRBD1 | TRBV2 | CASTSSGTENSPLHF | TGTGCCAGCACCTCTTCCGGGACAGAAAATTCACCCCTCCACTTT
few | TRBJ2-7 | TRBD2 | TRBV2 | CASYRREFSEQYF | TGTGCCAGCTATCGGCGGGAGTTCAGCGAGCAGTACTTC
few | TRBJ2-3 | TRBD2 | TRBV9 | CASSVLAGQITDTQYF | TGTGCCAGCAGCGTACTAGCGGGACAGATCACAGATACGCAGTATTTT
- | TRBJ1-1 | - | TRBV7-9 | CASSYIRAFNTEAFF | TGTGCCAGCAGCTATATCAGGGCGTTCAACACTGAAGCTTTCTTT
- | TRBJ2-2 | TRBD1 | TRBV6-4 | CASSPDRGGTGELFF | TGTGCCAGCAGCCCCGACAGGGGTGGCACCGGGGAGCTGTTTTTT
- | TRBJ1-2 | TRBD1 | TRBV6-6 | CASSSDRAYGYTF | TGTGCCAGCAGTTCGGACAGGGCCTATGGCTACACCTTC
- | TRBJ2-1 | TRBD1 | TRBV19 | CASSADRDSLEQFF | TGTGCCAGTAGTGCGGACAGGGATTCCCTTGAGCAGTTCTTC